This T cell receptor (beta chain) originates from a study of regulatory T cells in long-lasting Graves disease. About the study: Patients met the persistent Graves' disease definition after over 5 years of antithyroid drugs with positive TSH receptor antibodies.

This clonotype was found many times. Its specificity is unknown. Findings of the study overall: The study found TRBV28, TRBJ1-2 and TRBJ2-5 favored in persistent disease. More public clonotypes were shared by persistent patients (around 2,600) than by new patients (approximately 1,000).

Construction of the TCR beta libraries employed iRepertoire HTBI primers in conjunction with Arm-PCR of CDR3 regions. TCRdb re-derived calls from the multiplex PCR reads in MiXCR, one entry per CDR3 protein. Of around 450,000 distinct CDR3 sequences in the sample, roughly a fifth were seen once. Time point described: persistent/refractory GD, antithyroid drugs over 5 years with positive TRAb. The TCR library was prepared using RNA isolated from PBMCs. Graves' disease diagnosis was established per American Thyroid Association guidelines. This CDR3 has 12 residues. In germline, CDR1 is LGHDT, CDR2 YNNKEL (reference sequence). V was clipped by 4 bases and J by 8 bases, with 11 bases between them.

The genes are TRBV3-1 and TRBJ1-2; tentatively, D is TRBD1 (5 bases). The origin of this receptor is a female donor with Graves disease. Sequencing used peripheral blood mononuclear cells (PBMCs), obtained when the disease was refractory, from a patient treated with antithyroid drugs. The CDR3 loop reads CASSPQTGGYTF. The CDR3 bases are TGTGCCAGCAGCCCGCAAACAGGCGGCTACACCTTC.